What follows are 5 T cell receptor beta chains derived from one specimen sequenced in a study of blood T cell repertoires in COVID-19. Measured with immunoSEQ multiplex PCR; TCRdb has only the in-frame clones, and not every one. The table lists around 160,000 clones, 80% to 90% of them singletons. What was sequenced was peripheral blood. All receptors come from a human donor in a cohort sampled during active COVID-19.

This chain joins TRBV7-9 and TRBJ1-1; D unresolved. Germline-derived CDR1 and CDR2 are SEHNR and FQNEAQ (reference sequence). V lost 2 bases, J lost 0 bases, and 10 bases lay in between. The CDR3 covers 15 residues. CDR3 bases: TGTGCCAGCAGCTTATACCAGATCCTGAACACTGAAGCTTTCTTT. Translating gives CASSLYQILNTEAFF. Based on the CDR3 plus reference TRBV7-9 and TRBJ1-1, the full variable domain is DTGVSQNPRHKITKRGQNVTFRCDPISEHNRLYWYRQTLGQGPEFLTYFQNEAQLEKSRLLSDRFSAERPKGSFSTLEIQRTEQGDSAMYLCASSLYQILNTEAFFGQGTRLTVV.

The chain combines TRBV11-3 with TRBJ2-7, with a tentative D call TRBD1 (5 bases). Germline V lookup: CDR1 SGHNT, CDR2 YENEEA. This CDR3 is built from 13 residues. V dropped 5 bases and J dropped 2 bases, with 10 bases sitting between them. The CDR3 here is CASSTGSPYEQYF. CDR3 nucleotide sequence: TGTGCCAGCAGCACAGGTTCGCCCTACGAGCAGTACTTC.

The rearrangement uses TRBV27 and TRBJ2-6, with 7 bases matching TRBD1. This CDR3 is 16 amino acids long. V trimming: 7 bases; J trimming: 0 bases; junction bases outside the gene matches: 6. The germline V gene has CDR1 MNHEY and CDR2 SMNVEV (reference sequence). CDR3 region: CASKTGQHSGANVLTF. For the CDR3, the DNA is TGTGCCAGCAAGACGGGACAGCACTCTGGGGCCAACGTCCTGACTTTC.

This clone was observed once. This rearrangement joins TRBV29-1 to TRBJ2-3, with TRBD2 identical over 11 bases. The CDR3 spans 15 residues. With V trimmed by 6 bases and J by 2 bases, 7 bases remained unmatched. Germline CDR1 SQVTM, CDR2 ANQGSEA. CDR3 region: CSVAPSGGYTDTQYF. Here the CDR3 DNA reads TGCAGCGTGGCCCCTAGCGGGGGGTACACAGATACGCAGTATTTT.

The rearrangement links TRBV21-1 to TRBJ2-5; the DNA was not used to check the table's D call, TRBD1. TRBV21-1 constitutes a pseudogene. This CDR3 spans 16 amino acids. Here the CDR3 reads CASSARPGAAKETQYF. CDR3 DNA: TGTGCCAGCAGCGCCCGTCCAGGGGCGGCCAAAGAGACCCAGTACTTC.